This T cell receptor beta chain was sequenced during a study of T and B cells in COVID-19 patients. Regarding the study as a whole: Of under 2,500 TCR clusters found only in the recovered cohort, a few dozen had low generation probability.

Each TRB amplification used about 230-550 ng of genomic DNA from blood. V was clipped by 7 bases and J by 0 bases, with 13 bases between them. In germline, CDR1 is SQVTM, CDR2 ANQGSEA. This CDR3 comprises 15 residues. BIOMED2 TRB-A/B primer pools were used in multiplex TRB PCR. One entry per CDR3 protein results from TCRdb running MiXCR on the multiplex PCR reads. Altogether around 950 distinct CDR3 sequences are present, 28% being singletons, with the ten largest covering 25% to 35%. By share of the sample, this clonotype is large. Its antigen is undetermined. The sample comprised blood. The chain uses TRBV29-1 and TRBJ2-6; a weak D match, TRBD2 (6 bases). This clonotype was obtained from a human donor with active COVID-19. CDR3 region: CSAGTPSSGANVLTF. The DNA for the CDR3 is TGCAGCGCCGGGACTCCATCCTCTGGGGCCAACGTCCTGACTTTC.